The 24 T cell receptor beta chains presented below share a single source sample, sequenced in a study of T cell responses to AZD1222 COVID-19 vaccine. Here immunoSEQ multiplex PCR was the method, and the copy in TCRdb shows in-frame clones only, minus some. This sample has some 150,000 clones; 92% occur once, and the top ten carry around 4.5%. Sample: peripheral blood, taken on day 0 of MenACWY control vaccination. These receptors were taken from an adult in good health.

This sequence joins TRBV7-6 and TRBJ1-4, with D possibly TRBD1 on 5 matching bases. V lost 1 base and J 4 bases, leaving 10 bases between the germline ends. The CDR3 loop spans 15 amino acids. Germline assignment: CDR1 SGHVS and CDR2 FNYEAQ. As DNA, the CDR3 is TGTGCCAGCAGCTTAGATAGACAGAATAATGAAAAACTGTTTTTT. Its translation is CASSLDRQNNEKLFF.

This chain joins TRBV9 and TRBJ2-1; the match to TRBD2 covers 7 bases. This CDR3 has 14 residues. V lost 2 bases and J lost 9; bases outside the gene matches: 8. From germline, CDR1 is SGDLS and CDR2 YYNGEE. Written as DNA, the CDR3 is TGTGCCAGCAGCGTGCGGCGGGAGTATAGTGAGCAGTTCTTC. The encoded protein is CASSVRREYSEQFF.

This clone showed up just once. The chain recombines TRBV24-1 with TRBJ1-1; the D is unclear. V dropped 7 bases and J dropped 3 bases, with 11 bases sitting between them. CDR3 length: 13 residues. CDR1 and CDR2 (germline): KGHDR, SFDVKD. This CDR3 is CATRPREHTEAFF. The CDR3 DNA reads as TGTGCCACCAGGCCCCGGGAGCACACTGAAGCTTTCTTT.

CDR3 loop: CASRDPGTEAFF. CDR3 nucleotides: TGTGCCAGCAGGGACCCGGGCACTGAAGCTTTCTTT. V and J are TRBV27 and TRBJ1-1; D is uncertain. CDR1 and CDR2 from the germline V gene are MNHEY and SMNVEV (reference sequence). This CDR3 contains 12 residues. The ends were cut back, 6 bases at V and 4 bases at J, with 9 bases in the middle.

The chain has TRBV5-1 and TRBJ1-1; D gene uncertain. The germline V and J ends were trimmed by 6 bases and 4 bases, with 13 bases remaining between them. This CDR3 is 13 amino acids long. CDR1 and CDR2 (germline): SGHRS, YFSETQ. CDR3 sequence reads: CASNQHPSTEAFF. DNA of the CDR3: TGCGCCAGCAACCAACACCCCAGCACTGAAGCTTTCTTT.

The CDR3 bases are TGTGCCAGCAGCCCCAGGTTTGGCTTAAACACTGAAGCTTTCTTT. Translation: CASSPRFGLNTEAFF. The V gene is TRBV7-2, the J gene TRBJ1-1, with D unresolved. Trimming removed 5 bases from V and 2 bases from J, with 15 bases in between. The CDR3 is made up of 15 amino acids. The germline gives CDR1 SGHTA, CDR2 FQGNSA.

The V call is TRBV6-5, the J call TRBJ1-1; the match to TRBD1 covers 7 bases. This CDR3 comprises 13 residues. Germline V gene sequence: CDR1 MNHEY, CDR2 SVGAGI. V dropped 7 bases and J dropped 3; count of bases not matched to a gene: 5. CDR3 nucleotide sequence: TGTGCCAGCAAGAGGGGGCAAGACACTGAAGCTTTCTTT. Residues: CASKRGQDTEAFF.

This clone was observed a few times. This chain connects TRBV7-2 to TRBJ2-7, with D tentatively TRBD1 or TRBD2 (6 bases each). The CDR3 loop spans 19 amino acids. V dropped 0 bases and J dropped 6 bases, with 27 bases sitting between them. CDR1 is SGHTA, CDR2 FQGNSA, per germline. The CDR3 spells CASSLAMGGLRDPRVEQYF. The CDR3, as DNA: TGTGCCAGCAGCTTAGCTATGGGGGGCCTTAGGGACCCCCGAGTCGAGCAGTACTTC.

The chain has TRBV7-3 and TRBJ1-2; D might be TRBD1 (5 bases). V was clipped by 2 bases and J by 2 bases, with 12 bases between them. The CDR3 is 15 amino acids. Per the germline V gene, CDR1 is SGHTA and CDR2 is FQGTGA. CDR3 region: CASSLSSGSNYGYTF. Here the CDR3 DNA reads TGTGCCAGCAGCTTATCCTCAGGGTCCAACTATGGCTACACCTTC. Full variable domain (remainder filled in from reference TRBV7-3 and TRBJ1-2): GAGVSQTPSNKVTEKGKYVELRCDPISGHTALYWYRQSLGQGPEFLIYFQGTGAADDSGLPNDRFFAVRPEGSVSTLKIQRTERGDSAVYLCASSLSSGSNYGYTFGSGTRLTVV.

This chain joins TRBV27 and TRBJ2-3; 12 nucleotides agree with TRBD1. This CDR3 region has 15 residues. CDR1 MNHEY and CDR2 SMNVEV come from the germline V gene (reference sequence). J lost 6 bases, V lost 4 bases, and 5 bases had no gene match. Here the CDR3 DNA reads TGTGCCAGCAGTTCCGGGACAGGGGGCAGGGATACGCAGTATTTT. Its translation: CASSSGTGGRDTQYF.

This clone was counted a few times. The rearrangement uses TRBV25-1 and TRBJ1-6; 11 nucleotides align to TRBD1. With V trimmed by 3 bases and J by 5 bases, 3 bases remained unmatched. Germline CDR1 is MGHDK and CDR2 is SYGVNS. CDR3 size: 16 residues. CDR3 in DNA: TGTGCCAGCAGTGACCGGGACAGGGGGGATAATTCACCCCTCCACTTT. Protein sequence: CASSDRDRGDNSPLHF. Based on the CDR3 plus reference TRBV25-1 and TRBJ1-6, the full variable domain is EADIYQTPRYLVIGTGKKITLECSQTMGHDKMYWYQQDPGMELHLIHYSYGVNSTEKGDLSSESTVSRIRTEHFPLTLESARPSHTSQYLCASSDRDRGDNSPLHFGNGTRLTVT.

The chain links TRBV28 to TRBJ2-1, with TRBD1 matching 7 bases. Looked up from germline, CDR1 is MDHEN and CDR2 is SYDVKM. V shed 5 bases and J 5 bases; nucleotides not matched to a gene: 12. This CDR3 is 16 amino acids long. The DNA of the CDR3 is TGTGCCAGCAGTCGATCAACAGGGGAAAAGGACAATGAGCAGTTCTTC. This codes for CASSRSTGEKDNEQFF. The full variable domain, rest sourced from reference TRBV28 and TRBJ2-1, is DVKVTQSSRYLVKRTGEKVFLECVQDMDHENMFWYRQDPGLGLRLIYFSYDVKMKEKGDIPEGYSVSREKKERFSLILESASTNQTSMYLCASSRSTGEKDNEQFFGPGTRLTVL.

In its sample, this clone was seen once. The chain recombines TRBV30 with TRBJ2-5, with D possibly being TRBD2 (6 bases). V was shortened by 0 bases and J by 7 bases, with 12 bases between the two germline ends. The CDR3 is 13 amino acids. Germline V gives CDR1 GTSNPN, CDR2 SVGIG (reference sequence). CDR3 amino acids: CAWSVGTGGTQYF. The CDR3, as DNA: TGTGCCTGGAGTGTAGGAACCGGGGGGACCCAGTACTTC. Full variable domain (outside the CDR3, taken from reference TRBV30 and TRBJ2-5): SQTIHQWPATLVQPVGSPLSLECTVEGTSNPNLYWYRQAAGRGLQLLFYSVGIGQISSEVPQNLSASRPQDRQFILSSKKLLLSDSGFYLCAWSVGTGGTQYFGPGTRLLVL.

V and J are TRBV5-1 and TRBJ2-1; D remains unclear. The CDR3 runs 15 residues. V gave up 0 bases and J gave up 0 bases, with 7 bases separating them. Germline CDR1 and CDR2: SGHRS and YFSETQ. The CDR3 coding sequence is TGCGCCAGCAGCTTGGGCGAGAGCTCCTACAATGAGCAGTTCTTC. This translates into CASSLGESSYNEQFF.

The chain links TRBV30 to TRBJ1-2; D is uncertain. Germline-derived CDR1 and CDR2 are GTSNPN and SVGIG (reference sequence). The CDR3 is made up of 12 amino acids. Trimming shortened V by 1 base and J by 2 bases, and 5 bases separated the two germline ends. The CDR3 sequence is CAWSATNYGYTF. The CDR3 DNA reads as TGTGCCTGGAGTGCCACCAACTATGGCTACACCTTC.

On this clone: Other nucleotide sequences in the sample specify the same CDR3. The chain joins TRBV7-2 to TRBJ1-5; 7 bases align to TRBD1. There are 15 residues in the CDR3. The V and J ends lost 3 bases and 5 bases, in that order; junction bases with no gene match: 7. Germline CDR1 SGHTA, CDR2 FQGNSA. This CDR3 reads CASSFRTGGDQPQHF. In DNA, the CDR3 is TGTGCCAGCAGCTTCCGGACAGGTGGTGATCAGCCCCAGCATTTT.

The V call is TRBV3-1 (or the pseudogene TRBV3-2), the J call TRBJ2-7, with TRBD2 matching 14 bases. V lost 2 bases and J lost 5; bases outside the gene matches: 5. Germline V gene lookup returns CDR1 LGHDT and CDR2 YNNKEL (reference sequence). CDR3 length equals 16 residues. The CDR3 protein is CASSQRATSGRDEQYF. The CDR3 nucleotides read TGTGCCAGCAGCCAAAGGGCGACTAGCGGGAGGGACGAGCAGTACTTC.

V is TRBV3-1 (or the pseudogene TRBV3-2) and J is TRBJ1-5, with 9 bases lining up with TRBD1. Germline assignment: CDR1 LGHDT and CDR2 YNNKEL (reference sequence). V gave up 4 bases and J gave up 7 bases; unmatched junction bases: 5. The CDR3 consists of 14 residues. Here the CDR3 DNA reads TGTGCCAGCAGCCCGGGACAGGGTTGGCAGCCCCAGCATTTT. Translated: CASSPGQGWQPQHF.

The rearrangement links TRBV15 to TRBJ1-3; D is unresolved. The germline V and J ends were trimmed by 1 base and 0 bases, with 13 bases remaining between them. The germline gives CDR1 LNHNV, CDR2 YYDKDF (reference sequence). The CDR3 consists of 17 residues. DNA of the CDR3: TGTGCCACCAGCAGAGGTGGGCAGGCAGCCTCTGGAAACACCATATATTTT. Its protein product is CATSRGGQAASGNTIYF.

CDR3 nucleotide sequence: TGTGCCAGCAGCCCAAATGGGCTATCCTACGAGCAGTACTTC. It codes for CASSPNGLSYEQYF. The chain has TRBV7-2 and TRBJ2-7, with unresolved D. V gave up 5 bases and J gave up 1 base, with 12 bases separating them. The CDR3 is made up of 14 amino acids. Germline CDR1 SGHTA, CDR2 FQGNSA.

The V and J genes are TRBV28 and TRBJ2-5; tentatively, D is TRBD1 (5 bases). V lost 2 bases and J lost 5, with 12 bases in between. The CDR3 runs 14 residues. Germline V lookup: CDR1 MDHEN, CDR2 SYDVKM. The CDR3 nucleotides read TGTGCCAGCAGTTTACAAGACAGTACTGAGACCCAGTACTTC. Residues: CASSLQDSTETQYF.

Regarding this clone: The junction departs from the called germline gene at one end, perhaps through a read error. The chain recombines TRBV6-2 or TRBV6-3 with TRBJ1-2; a weak D match, TRBD1 (6 bases). The CDR3 contains 11 residues. From germline, CDR1 is MNHEY and CDR2 SVGEGT. The CDR3: CASSPQGQFAF. Written as DNA, the CDR3 is TGTGCCAGCAGCCCCCAAGGACAGTTCGCCTTC.

The sample holds one count of this clone. The V and J genes are TRBV9 and TRBJ1-4; 10 bases agree with TRBD1. CDR3 size: 15 residues. V lost 3 bases, J lost 5 bases, and 4 bases stayed unmatched. Germline CDR1 SGDLS, CDR2 YYNGEE. CDR3 nucleotides: TGTGCCAGCAGCGGACCGGGACAGGGGAATGAAAAACTGTTTTTT. Protein: CASSGPGQGNEKLFF.

This clone was observed once. V and J are TRBV19 and TRBJ2-3; D ambiguous. CDR1 is LNHDA and CDR2 is SQIVND in the germline V gene (reference sequence). The CDR3 extends over 13 amino acids. The germline V and J ends were trimmed by 8 bases and 4 bases, with 13 bases remaining between them. The CDR3 DNA follows: TGTGCCAGTTCGATTGAGGTGGCAGATACGCAGTATTTT. Protein sequence: CASSIEVADTQYF.